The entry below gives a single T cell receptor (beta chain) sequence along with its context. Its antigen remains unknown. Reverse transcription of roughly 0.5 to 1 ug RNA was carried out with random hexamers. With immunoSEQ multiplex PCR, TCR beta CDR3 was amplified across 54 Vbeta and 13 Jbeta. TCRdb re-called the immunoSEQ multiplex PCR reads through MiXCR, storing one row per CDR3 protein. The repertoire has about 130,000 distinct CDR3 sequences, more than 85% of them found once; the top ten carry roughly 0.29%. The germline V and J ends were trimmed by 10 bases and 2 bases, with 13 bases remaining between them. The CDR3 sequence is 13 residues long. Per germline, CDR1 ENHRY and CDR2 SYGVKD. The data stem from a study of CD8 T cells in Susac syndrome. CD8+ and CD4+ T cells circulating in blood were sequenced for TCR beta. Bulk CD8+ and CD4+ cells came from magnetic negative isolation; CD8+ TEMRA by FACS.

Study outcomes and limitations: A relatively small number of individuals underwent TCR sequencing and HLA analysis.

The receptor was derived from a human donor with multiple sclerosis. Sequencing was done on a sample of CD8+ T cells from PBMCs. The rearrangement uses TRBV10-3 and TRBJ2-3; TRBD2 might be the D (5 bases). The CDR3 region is CATKDWVTDTQYF. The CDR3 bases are TGTGCCACCAAGGACTGGGTCACAGATACGCAGTATTTT.